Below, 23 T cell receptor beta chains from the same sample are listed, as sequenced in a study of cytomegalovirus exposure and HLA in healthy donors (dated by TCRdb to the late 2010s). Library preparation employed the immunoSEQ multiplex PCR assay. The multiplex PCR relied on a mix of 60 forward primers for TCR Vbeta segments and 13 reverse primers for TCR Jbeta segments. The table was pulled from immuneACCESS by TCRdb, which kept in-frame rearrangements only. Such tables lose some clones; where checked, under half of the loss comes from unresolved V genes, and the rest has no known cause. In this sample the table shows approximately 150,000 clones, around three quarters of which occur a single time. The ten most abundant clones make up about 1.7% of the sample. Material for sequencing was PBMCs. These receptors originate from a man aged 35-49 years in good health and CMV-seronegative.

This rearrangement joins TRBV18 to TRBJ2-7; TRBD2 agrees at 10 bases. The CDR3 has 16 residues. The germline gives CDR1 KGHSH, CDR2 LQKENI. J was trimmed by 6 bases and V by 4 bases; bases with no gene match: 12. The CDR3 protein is CASSRPSGSGNVEQYF. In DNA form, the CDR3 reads TGTGCCAGCTCACGCCCTAGCGGGAGCGGCAACGTCGAGCAGTACTTC.

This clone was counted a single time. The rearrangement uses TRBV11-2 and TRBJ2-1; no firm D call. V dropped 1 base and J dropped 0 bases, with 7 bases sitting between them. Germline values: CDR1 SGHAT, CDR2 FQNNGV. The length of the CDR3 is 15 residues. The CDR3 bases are TGTGCCAGCAGCTTAGTGCTCGGCTCCTACAATGAGCAGTTCTTC. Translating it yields CASSLVLGSYNEQFF.

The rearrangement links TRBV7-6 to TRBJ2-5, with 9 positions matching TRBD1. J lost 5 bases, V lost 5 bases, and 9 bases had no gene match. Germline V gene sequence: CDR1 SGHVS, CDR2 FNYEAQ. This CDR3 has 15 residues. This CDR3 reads CASSLGTGSLETQYF. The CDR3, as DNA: TGTGCCAGCAGCCTCGGGACAGGGTCGCTGGAGACCCAGTACTTC.

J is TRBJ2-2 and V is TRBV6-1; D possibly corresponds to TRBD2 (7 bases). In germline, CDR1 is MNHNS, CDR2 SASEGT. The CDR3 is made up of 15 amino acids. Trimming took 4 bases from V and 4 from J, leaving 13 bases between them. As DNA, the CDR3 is TGTGCCAGCAGTGGGGGGGGCGCCGGCACCGGGGAGCTGTTTTTT. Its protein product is CASSGGGAGTGELFF.

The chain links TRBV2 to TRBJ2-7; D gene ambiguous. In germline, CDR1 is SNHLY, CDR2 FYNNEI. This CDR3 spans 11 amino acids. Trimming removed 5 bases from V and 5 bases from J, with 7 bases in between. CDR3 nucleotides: TGTGCCAGCAGTCCAAAGCACGAGCAGTACTTC. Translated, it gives CASSPKHEQYF.

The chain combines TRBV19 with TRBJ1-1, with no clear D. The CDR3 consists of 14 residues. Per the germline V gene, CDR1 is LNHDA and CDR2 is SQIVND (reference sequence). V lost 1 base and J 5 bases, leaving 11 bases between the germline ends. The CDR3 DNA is TGTGCCAGTAGTATAGGTTTTGCGGGGACTGAAGCTTTCTTT. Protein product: CASSIGFAGTEAFF.

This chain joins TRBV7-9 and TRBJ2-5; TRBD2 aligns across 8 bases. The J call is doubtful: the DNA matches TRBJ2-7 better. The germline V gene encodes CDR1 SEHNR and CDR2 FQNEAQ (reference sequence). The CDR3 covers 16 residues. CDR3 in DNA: TGTGCCAGCAGCGGCGGGGAGACTAGCGCGTCCTACGAGCAGTACTTC. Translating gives CASSGGETSASYEQYF.

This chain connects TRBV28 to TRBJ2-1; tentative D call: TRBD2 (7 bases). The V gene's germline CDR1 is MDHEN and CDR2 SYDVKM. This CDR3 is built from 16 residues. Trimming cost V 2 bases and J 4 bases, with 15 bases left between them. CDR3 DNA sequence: TGTGCCAGCAGTTTACTGACGGGGGGCCCTTACAATGAGCAGTTCTTC. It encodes CASSLLTGGPYNEQFF.

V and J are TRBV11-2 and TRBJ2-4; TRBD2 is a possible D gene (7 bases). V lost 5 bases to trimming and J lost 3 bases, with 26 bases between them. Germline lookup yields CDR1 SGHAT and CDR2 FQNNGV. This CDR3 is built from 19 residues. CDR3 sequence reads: CASSIEVGGAKTYKNIQYF. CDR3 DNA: TGTGCCAGCAGCATCGAAGTGGGGGGGGCCAAAACCTACAAAAACATTCAGTACTTC.

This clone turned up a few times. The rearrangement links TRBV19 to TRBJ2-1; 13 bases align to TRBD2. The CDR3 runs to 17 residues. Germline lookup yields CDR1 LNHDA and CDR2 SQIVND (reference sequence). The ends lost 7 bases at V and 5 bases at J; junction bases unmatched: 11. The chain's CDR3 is CASMTYTSGGDDNEQFF. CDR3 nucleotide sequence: TGTGCCAGTATGACTTACACTAGCGGGGGGGATGACAATGAGCAGTTCTTC.

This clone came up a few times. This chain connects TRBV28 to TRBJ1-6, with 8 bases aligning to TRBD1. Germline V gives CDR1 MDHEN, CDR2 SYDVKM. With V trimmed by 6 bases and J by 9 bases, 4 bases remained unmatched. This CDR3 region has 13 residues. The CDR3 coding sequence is TGTGCCAGCAGAGACAGGGGTCCTTCACCCCTCCACTTT. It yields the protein CASRDRGPSPLHF.

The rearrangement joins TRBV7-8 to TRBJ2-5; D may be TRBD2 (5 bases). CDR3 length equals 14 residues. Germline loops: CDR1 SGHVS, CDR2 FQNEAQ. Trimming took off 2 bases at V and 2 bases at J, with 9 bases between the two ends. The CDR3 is CASSLLGIQETQYF. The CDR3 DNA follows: TGTGCCAGCAGCTTACTCGGGATTCAAGAGACCCAGTACTTC.

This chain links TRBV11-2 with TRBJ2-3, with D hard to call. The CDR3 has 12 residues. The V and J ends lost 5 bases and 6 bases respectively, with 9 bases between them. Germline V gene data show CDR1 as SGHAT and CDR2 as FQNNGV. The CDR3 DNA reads TGTGCCAGCAGCCCTCAGCGCGATACGCAGTATTTT. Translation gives CASSPQRDTQYF.

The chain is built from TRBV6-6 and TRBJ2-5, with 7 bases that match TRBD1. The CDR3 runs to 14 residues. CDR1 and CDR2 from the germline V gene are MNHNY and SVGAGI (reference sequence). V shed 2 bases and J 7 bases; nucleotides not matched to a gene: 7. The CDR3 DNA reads TGTGCCAGCAGTTACACTGGACAGGCCGGGACCCAGTACTTC. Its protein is CASSYTGQAGTQYF.

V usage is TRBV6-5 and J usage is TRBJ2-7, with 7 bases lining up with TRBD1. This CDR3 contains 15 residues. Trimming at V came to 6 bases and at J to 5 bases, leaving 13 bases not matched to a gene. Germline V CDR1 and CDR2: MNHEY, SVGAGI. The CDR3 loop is CASSPLAGTVHEQYF. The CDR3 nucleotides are TGTGCCAGCAGCCCCTTAGCAGGGACAGTTCACGAGCAGTACTTC.

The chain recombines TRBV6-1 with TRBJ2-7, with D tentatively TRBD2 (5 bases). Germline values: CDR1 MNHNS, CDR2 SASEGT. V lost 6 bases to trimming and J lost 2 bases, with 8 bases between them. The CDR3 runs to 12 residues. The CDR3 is CASSDGAYEQYF. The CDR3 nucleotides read TGTGCCAGCAGCGACGGGGCCTACGAGCAGTACTTC.

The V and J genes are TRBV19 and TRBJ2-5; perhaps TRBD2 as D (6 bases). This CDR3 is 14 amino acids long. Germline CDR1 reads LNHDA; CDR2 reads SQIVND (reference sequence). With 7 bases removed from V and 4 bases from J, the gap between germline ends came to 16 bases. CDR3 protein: CASTSGRRGETQYF. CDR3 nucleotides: TGTGCCAGTACTTCTGGCAGGAGGGGAGAGACCCAGTACTTC.

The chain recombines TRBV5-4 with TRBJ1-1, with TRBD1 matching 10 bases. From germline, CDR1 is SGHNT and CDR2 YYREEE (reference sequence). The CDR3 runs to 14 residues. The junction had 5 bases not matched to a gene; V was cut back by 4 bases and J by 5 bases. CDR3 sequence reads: CASSNPGQGTEAFF. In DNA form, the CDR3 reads TGTGCCAGCAGCAACCCGGGACAGGGGACTGAAGCTTTCTTT.

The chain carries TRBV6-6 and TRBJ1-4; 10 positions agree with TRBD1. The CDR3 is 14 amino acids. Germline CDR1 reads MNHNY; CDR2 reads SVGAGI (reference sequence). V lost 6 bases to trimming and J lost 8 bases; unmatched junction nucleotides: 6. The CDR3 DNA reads TGTGCCAGCAGCGTGACAGGGGGCGGGGAAAAACTGTTTTTT. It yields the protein CASSVTGGGEKLFF.

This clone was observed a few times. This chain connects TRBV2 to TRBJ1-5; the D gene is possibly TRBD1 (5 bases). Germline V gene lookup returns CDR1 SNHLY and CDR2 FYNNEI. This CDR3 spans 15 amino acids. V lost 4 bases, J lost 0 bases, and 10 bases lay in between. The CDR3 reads CASSVNRPSNQPQHF. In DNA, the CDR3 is TGTGCCAGCAGTGTAAACAGGCCTAGCAATCAGCCCCAGCATTTT.

CDR3 DNA: TGTGCCAGCAGCCAAGGTACTAACTCCTACAATGAGCAGTTCTTC. This gives the protein CASSQGTNSYNEQFF. This sequence joins TRBV14 and TRBJ2-1; no firm D call. Germline loops: CDR1 SGHDN, CDR2 FVKESK. CDR3 length equals 15 residues. V lost 1 base to trimming and J lost 0 bases, with 7 bases between them. Combining the CDR3 with reference TRBV14 and TRBJ2-1 gives the whole variable domain EAGVTQFPSHSVIEKGQTVTLRCDPISGHDNLYWYRRVMGKEIKFLLHFVKESKQDESGMPNNRFLAERTGGTYSTLKVQPAELEDSGVYFCASSQGTNSYNEQFFGPGTRLTVL.

CDR3 in amino acids: CASSQTGWSYEQYF. For the CDR3, the DNA is TGTGCCAGCAGCCAGACAGGGTGGTCCTACGAGCAGTACTTC. J is TRBJ2-7 and V is TRBV4-2, with 7 bases aligning to TRBD1. From germline, CDR1 is LGHNA and CDR2 YNFKEQ. CDR3 length: 14 residues. The junction had 3 bases not matched to a gene; V was cut back by 3 bases and J by 1 base.

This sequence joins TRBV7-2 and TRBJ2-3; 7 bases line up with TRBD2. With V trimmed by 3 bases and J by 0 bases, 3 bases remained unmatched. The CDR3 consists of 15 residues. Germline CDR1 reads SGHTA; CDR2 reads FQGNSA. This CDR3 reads CASSFYGGSTDTQYF. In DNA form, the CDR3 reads TGTGCCAGCAGCTTTTACGGGGGGAGCACAGATACGCAGTATTTT.